This T cell receptor (beta chain) was sequenced in a study of cytomegalovirus exposure and HLA in healthy donors (TCRdb year 2017). Looking at the study overall: An earlier analysis of about 530 of the donors reported around 280 Gb of sequence data and 90 million to 120 million unique TCR beta sequences obtained from 180 million or so T cells. Around 300 gigabases of sequencing data and tens of millions of unique TCR sequences were included in an early release covering several hundred HLA-typed donors. Among the roughly 410 genotyped donors, more than 70% belonged to the genetic ancestry cluster associated with self-reported Caucasian donors. The aim of the study was to test whether cataloging public T cell receptors could identify signatures of past pathogen exposure. The study profiled the T cell repertoires of around 700 subjects by immunosequencing and related them to cytomegalovirus serostatus. Besides the first cohort of some 670 subjects, a separate validation cohort made up of roughly 120 different subjects was used. To predict cytomegalovirus infection status, the study brought together high-throughput TCR immunosequencing, statistical association of individual TCRs with disease status, and machine learning. In a later analysis, previously published TCR beta repertoires from fewer than 750 donors were re-analyzed and high-resolution HLA genotyping was added so that TCR occurrence patterns could be studied. In the later analysis, no new phenotypic data were used to find candidate immune exposures; instead, reliance was placed on TCR beta sequences and their occurrence across donors. An earlier analysis of several hundred of the donors applied high-throughput TCR beta sequencing to assess whether each TCR beta V gene segment acted as functional or pseudogenic. Donor age, sex, ethnicity and CMV serostatus were collected together with the repertoire data. Genome-wide SNP genotypes for about 60% of the 666 donors were used in a later genetic analysis, which treated that subset as a discovery cohort. All discovery cohort repertoires had been generated using a single sequencing platform. HLA typing included class I and class II loci at four-digit resolution. Typing coverage differed by locus: A, B, C, DRB1 and DQB1 were typed in about 620-630 donors, DQA1 in about 550, DPA1 in 606, and DPB1 in just under 490. Several DR-DQ haplotypes were treated as single units for association and clustering because of strong linkage in the cohort. Among some 400 genotyped donors of the cohort, an average of roughly 230,000 unique TCR beta nucleotide sequences was sequenced per donor, of which 15% to 20% were non-productive. Results the study describes overall, beyond this receptor: It was suggested by the authors that the approach could potentially be generalized to other disease states and immunological phenotypes. According to a later analysis, most CMV-associated TCR beta chains appeared to be HLA-restricted, and the HLA associations seemed to be driven largely by CMV exposure. A further reported finding was that TCR beta sequences accurately predicted the HLA-A and HLA-B alleles for most subjects in the first cohort. Because counts were too low, about 17 rarely observed V segments, including chromosome 9 orphons, were excluded from the earlier analysis of a few hundred of the donors. Roughly uniform sequencing depth across donors was assumed in presence/absence analyses, although this assumption may not hold. In a later analysis, more than 15,000 TCR beta sequences were associated with specific HLA alleles at a false discovery rate of 0.05. This cohort had only TCR beta chains sequenced, and the lack of alpha or paired-chain data limited which features could be detected. In an earlier analysis of more than 500 of the donors, most TCR beta V segments appeared in productive rearrangements about 87% or about 30% of the time, broadly matching IMGT annotations. In vitro tests confirmed that a few of the cytomegalovirus-associated TCR beta chains recognize cytomegalovirus antigens. A later genetic analysis reported fewer N-insertions in productive TCRs among donors in an Asian-associated ancestry cluster than the roughly 720-donor mean. Assigning TCR associations to individual alleles was difficult when HLA alleles, especially DR and DQ, strongly co-occurred. Across donors, most TCR sequences were observed very rarely, whereas some public TCRs were present in many individuals. Several of the top co-occurrence clusters appeared to be linked to parvovirus B19, influenza, CMV and Epstein-Barr virus, according to a later analysis. A cluster of highly shared sequence variants was judged likely to be a technical artifact of the sequencing pipeline. Because some donors lacked HLA typing at each locus, the association tests relied only on the typed subset. In a later analysis, HLA-associated TCR beta chains were found to be more clonally expanded and to have lower generation probabilities than equally common non-associated chains. In a later analysis, TCR association rates were found to vary across HLA loci, with the most associated TCRs seen for DRB1 alleles and the fewest for HLA-C alleles. Some IMGT-functional V segments, including TRBV6-2 and TRBV6-3, could not be told apart with the 87-base-pair reads, so those segments were excluded. V-gene and J-gene trimming of TCR beta chains was associated with a missense DCLRE1C variant in a later genetic analysis, and the association was replicated in an independent cohort. Correlated functional status among segregating V segments might be attributable to linkage disequilibrium, but an unknown experimental factor could not be ruled out. Immune exposure information for the cohort was limited to CMV serostatus. The study gave a list of under 200 TCR beta chains associated with cytomegalovirus. The classifier was reported to diagnose cytomegalovirus status with high specificity and sensitivity in both the original cohort and the validation cohort.

Receptor libraries were prepared by the immunoSEQ multiplex PCR assay. A mixture of 60 forward primers for TCR Vbeta segments and 13 reverse primers for TCR Jbeta segments was used in the multiplex PCR. The CDR3 region of rearranged TCR beta genes was amplified from genomic DNA with a multiplex PCR assay. The amplified TCR beta libraries were sequenced on the Illumina HiSeq System as 87-base-pair reads. In the source study's methods: A later analysis counted some 74 million unique TCR beta chains across the 550 to 700 repertoires, and around 9.9 million of these chains were shared by at least two donors. To remove PCR and sequencing errors, raw reads were error-corrected and collapsed into unique sequences using a nearest-neighbor algorithm that merged closely related sequences. V, D and J gene segments were assigned by aligning CDR3 sequences to IMGT reference sequences. For a sequence to be retained, a match of at least six nucleotides was required to both a V gene segment and a J gene segment. Rearrangements were called productive when the CDR3 lacked stop codons and stayed in frame with V and J; all others were non-productive. Following IMGT convention, CDR3 was defined as the stretch from the second conserved V-encoded cysteine up to the conserved J-encoded phenylalanine. The earlier analysis of about 620 of the donors excluded sequences that lacked an unambiguous match to a single V gene segment. In an earlier analysis of approximately 500 of the donors, a V segment was called functional when productive rearrangements were above 56.7%, and segregating when the standard deviation between donors exceeded 5%. To diagnose cytomegalovirus status from the catalog of TCR beta chain sequences, a statistical classification framework was built. In a later analysis, TCR nucleotide sequences were compared against IMGT/GENE-DB human TR gene sequences so that V and J genes could be assigned. A later analysis assigned CDR3 sequences and most-parsimonious VDJ recombination scenarios with the TCRdist pipeline. A later analysis defined each TCR beta chain by its CDR3 amino acid sequence plus V-gene family, and excluded reads lacking a unique V-gene family. A later analysis removed 550 to 650 highly shared, low-generation-probability nucleotide sequences to deal with suspected cross-contamination and a sequencing artifact. In a later analysis, a clonal expansion index was calculated for each public chain from normalized within-repertoire ranks of inferred template counts. In a later analysis, generation probabilities were computed using a VDJ recombination model fitted to out-of-frame rearrangements, and the results were checked against IGoR. In a later analysis, hypergeometric tests were used to score TCR-TCR, TCR-HLA and TCR-CMV co-occurrence, with a repertoire-size bias correction applied to TCR pairs. In a later analysis, false discovery rates were estimated by permuting HLA or CMV assignments 20 times. In a later analysis, co-occurring TCRs were grouped with DBSCAN, and TCRdist sequence similarity was added when clustering was performed within HLA-allele-positive subsets. For co-occurrence clustering, repertoires with fewer than 30,000 or more than 120,000 public chains were excluded, along with 4 to 6 repertoires with anomalous nucleotide sharing. The table was pulled from immuneACCESS by TCRdb, which kept in-frame rearrangements only. Such tables lose some clones; where checked, under half of the loss comes from unresolved V genes, and the rest has no known cause. That table gives V, J and clone size, and the DNA gave D and trimming. The table for this sample lists 100,000 to 150,000 clones; 76% of them were counted only once. Jointly, the top ten make up approximately 1.8% of the sample.

After removal of 3 bases from V and 2 bases from J, the junction retains 4 bases not matched to a gene. From cysteine to phenylalanine, the CDR3 is 15 amino acids long. Only CDR3 DNA remains: 45 bases, in frame from the first base. CDR1 and CDR2, per the germline V gene (reference sequence), are LNHDA and SQIVND. The cohort consisted of 600 to 750 healthy bone marrow donors. All cohort members were sampled while nominally healthy, although unrecorded immune exposures were likely present. The donor tested CMV seropositive and was one of the 289 seropositive cohort members. A peripheral blood sample was collected from each donor, and TCR beta sequencing was performed on peripheral blood mononuclear cells. Genomic DNA extraction from the blood cell samples was performed with the Qiagen DNeasy Blood Extraction Kit. In regard to this clone: There is no known antigen for this receptor. No much larger clone is present one base from it, and per-base qualities are unavailable.

The receptor was derived from a female donor in good health and CMV-seropositive. The sequencing sample was made of PBMCs. The rearrangement combines TRBV19 with TRBJ2-7, with TRBD1 identical over 10 junction bases. DNA sequence: TGTGCCAGTAGTATCCCCGGGACAGGGGCCTACGAGCAGTACTTC. The encoded protein is CASSIPGTGAYEQYF.